This entry lists 4 T cell receptor beta chains sequenced from one sample in a study of T cell responses to AZD1222 COVID-19 vaccine. Method: immunoSEQ multiplex PCR; TCRdb's copy keeps in-frame clones and lacks some. The sample lists around 140,000 clones, 90% to 95% occurring once. Sequencing was performed on peripheral blood, taken after recovery from COVID-19. The receptors shown here come from an adult who had recovered from COVID-19.

This chain uses TRBV7-3 with TRBJ2-3, with D perhaps matching TRBD1 (6 bases). Trimming shortened V by 0 bases and J by 1 base, and 11 bases separated the two germline ends. The CDR3 extends over 16 amino acids. Germline V gene sequence: CDR1 SGHTA, CDR2 FQGTGA. The CDR3 bases are TGTGCCAGCAGCTTAACGTTGGCAGGGGGCACAGATACGCAGTATTTT. It yields the protein CASSLTLAGGTDTQYF.

This chain connects TRBV23-1 to TRBJ2-5; D assignment may be TRBD1 or TRBD2 (5 bases each). TRBV23-1 falls under the ORF class, with uncertain function. The CDR3 is 18 residues long. V lost 0 bases to trimming and J lost 2 bases, with 19 bases between them. The CDR3 sequence: CASSQSGESRKTQETQYF. The DNA for the CDR3 is TGCGCCAGCAGTCAATCGGGGGAGAGCAGAAAGACACAAGAGACCCAGTACTTC.

This chain connects TRBV6-4 to TRBJ2-3; possibly TRBD2 for D (6 bases). This CDR3 has 14 residues. Trimming took 6 bases from V and 3 from J, leaving 13 bases between them. Germline CDR1 is MRHNA and CDR2 is SNTAGT. CDR3 bases: TGTGCCAGCAGCGGGAGCCAGGATACAGATACGCAGTATTTT. Residues: CASSGSQDTDTQYF.

This clone was detected only once. V gene TRBV11-2 combines with J gene TRBJ2-7, with 7 positions matching TRBD1. CDR1 is SGHAT and CDR2 is FQNNGV in the germline V gene. Trimming removed 5 bases from V and 1 base from J; junction bases left unmatched: 8. The CDR3 contains 15 residues. In nucleotides, the CDR3 is TGTGCCAGCAGCACCGGGACAGCACAGTCCTACGAGCAGTACTTC. It specifies CASSTGTAQSYEQYF.